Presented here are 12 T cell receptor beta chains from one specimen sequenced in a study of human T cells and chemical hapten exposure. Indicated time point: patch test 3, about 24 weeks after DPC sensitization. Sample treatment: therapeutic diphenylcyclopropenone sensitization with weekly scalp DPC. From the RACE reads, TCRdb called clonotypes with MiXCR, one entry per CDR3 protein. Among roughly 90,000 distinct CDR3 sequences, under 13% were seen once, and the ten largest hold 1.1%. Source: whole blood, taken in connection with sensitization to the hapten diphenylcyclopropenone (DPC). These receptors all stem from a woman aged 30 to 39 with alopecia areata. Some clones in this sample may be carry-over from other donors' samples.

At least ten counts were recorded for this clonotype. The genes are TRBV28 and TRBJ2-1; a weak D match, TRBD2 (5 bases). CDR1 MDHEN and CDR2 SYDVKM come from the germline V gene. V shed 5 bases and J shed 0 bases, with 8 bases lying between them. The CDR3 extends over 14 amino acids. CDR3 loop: CASSLRDSYNEQFF. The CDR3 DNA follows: TGTGCCAGCAGTCTGAGGGACTCCTACAATGAGCAGTTCTTC.

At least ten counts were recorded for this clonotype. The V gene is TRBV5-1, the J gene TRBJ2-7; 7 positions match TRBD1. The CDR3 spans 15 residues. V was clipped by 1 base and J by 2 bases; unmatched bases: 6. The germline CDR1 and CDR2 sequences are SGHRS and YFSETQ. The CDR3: CASSLYRGSPYEQYF. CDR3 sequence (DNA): TGCGCCAGCAGCTTGTACAGGGGATCCCCCTACGAGCAGTACTTC.

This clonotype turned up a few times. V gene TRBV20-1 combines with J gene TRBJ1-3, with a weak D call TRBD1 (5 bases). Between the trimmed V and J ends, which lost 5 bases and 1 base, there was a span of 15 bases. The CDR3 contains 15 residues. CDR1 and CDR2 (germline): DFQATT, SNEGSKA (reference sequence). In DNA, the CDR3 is TGCAGTGCTGACGGGGGGGGAAAGTCTGGAAACACCATATATTTT. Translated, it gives CSADGGGKSGNTIYF.

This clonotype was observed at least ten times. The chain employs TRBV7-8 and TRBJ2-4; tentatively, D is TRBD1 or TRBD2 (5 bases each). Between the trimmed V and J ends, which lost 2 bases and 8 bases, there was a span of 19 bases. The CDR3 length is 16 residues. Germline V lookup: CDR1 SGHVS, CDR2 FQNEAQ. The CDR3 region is CASSLRAGMEVDIQYF. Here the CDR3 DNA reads TGTGCCAGCAGCTTACGGGCAGGGATGGAGGTAGACATTCAGTACTTC.

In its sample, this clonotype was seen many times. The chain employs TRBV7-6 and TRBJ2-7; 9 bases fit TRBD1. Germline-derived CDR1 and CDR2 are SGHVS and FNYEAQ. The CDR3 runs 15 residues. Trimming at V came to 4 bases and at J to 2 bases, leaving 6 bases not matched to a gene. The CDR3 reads CASSSGTGTAYEQYV. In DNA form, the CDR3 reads TGTGCCAGCAGCTCCGGGACAGGGACTGCCTACGAGCAGTACGTC.

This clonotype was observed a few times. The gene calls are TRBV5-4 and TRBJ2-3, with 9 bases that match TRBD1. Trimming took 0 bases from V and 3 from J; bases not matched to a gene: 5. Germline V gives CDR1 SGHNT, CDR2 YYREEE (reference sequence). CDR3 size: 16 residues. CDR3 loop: CASSLGRDRETDTQYF. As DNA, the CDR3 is TGTGCCAGCAGCTTGGGCCGGGACAGGGAAACAGATACGCAGTATTTT. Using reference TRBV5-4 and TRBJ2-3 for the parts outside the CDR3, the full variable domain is ETGVTQSPTHLIKTRGQQVTLRCSSQSGHNTVSWYQQALGQGPQFIFQYYREEENGRGNFPPRFSGLQFPNYSSELNVNALELDDSALYLCASSLGRDRETDTQYFGPGTRLTVL.

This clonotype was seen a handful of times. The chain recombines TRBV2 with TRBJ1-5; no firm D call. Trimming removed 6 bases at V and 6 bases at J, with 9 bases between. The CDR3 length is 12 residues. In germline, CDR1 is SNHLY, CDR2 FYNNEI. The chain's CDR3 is CASRTHGQPQHF. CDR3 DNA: TGTGCCAGCAGGACACATGGTCAGCCCCAGCATTTT. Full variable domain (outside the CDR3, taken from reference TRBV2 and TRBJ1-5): EPEVTQTPSHQVTQMGQEVILRCVPISNHLYFYWYRQILGQKVEFLVSFYNNEISEKSEIFDDQFSVERPDGSNFTLKIRSTKLEDSAMYFCASRTHGQPQHFGDGTRLSIL.

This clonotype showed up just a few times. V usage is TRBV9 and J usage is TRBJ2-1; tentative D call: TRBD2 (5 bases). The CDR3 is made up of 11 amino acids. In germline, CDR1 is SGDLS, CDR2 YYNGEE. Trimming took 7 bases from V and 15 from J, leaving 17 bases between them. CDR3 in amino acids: CASGLGVDLFF. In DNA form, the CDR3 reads TGTGCCAGCGGTCTGGGAGTGGATCTGTTCTTC.

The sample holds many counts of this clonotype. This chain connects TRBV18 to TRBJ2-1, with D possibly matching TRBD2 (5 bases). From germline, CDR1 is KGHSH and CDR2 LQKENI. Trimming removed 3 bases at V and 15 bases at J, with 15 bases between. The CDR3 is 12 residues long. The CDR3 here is CASSPGLILGFF. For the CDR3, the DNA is TGTGCCAGCTCACCCGGACTTATCCTTGGGTTCTTC.

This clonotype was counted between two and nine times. CDR3 nucleotide sequence: TGTGCCAGCAGCCAAGATCGCACCTCTGGGGCCAACGTCCTGACTTTC. Amino acids: CASSQDRTSGANVLTF. The chain combines TRBV14 with TRBJ2-6, with D uncertain. V gave up 0 bases and J gave up 0 bases, with 6 bases separating them. The germline CDR1 and CDR2 sequences are SGHDN and FVKESK. The CDR3 contains 16 residues.

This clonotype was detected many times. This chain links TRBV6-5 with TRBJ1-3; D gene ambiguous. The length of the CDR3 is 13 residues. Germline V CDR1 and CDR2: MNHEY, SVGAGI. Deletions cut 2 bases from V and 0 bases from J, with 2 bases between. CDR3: CASSYASGNTIYF. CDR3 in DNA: TGTGCCAGCAGTTACGCCTCTGGAAACACCATATATTTT.

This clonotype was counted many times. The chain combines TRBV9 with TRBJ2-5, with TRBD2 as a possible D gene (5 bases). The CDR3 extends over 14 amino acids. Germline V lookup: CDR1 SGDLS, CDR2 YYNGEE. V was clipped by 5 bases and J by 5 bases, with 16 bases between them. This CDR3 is CASSFRTGEETQYF. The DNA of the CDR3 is TGTGCCAGCAGTTTCCGTACTGGGGAGGAGACCCAGTACTTC.